Presented here are 13 T cell receptor beta chains from one specimen sequenced in a study of blood T cell repertoires in COVID-19. Clones were read by immunoSEQ multiplex PCR, and TCRdb kept only the in-frame ones, dropping some. The table has around 110,000 clones, less than 90% seen once. The source material was peripheral blood. These receptors were obtained from a man under 40 with acute or convalescent COVID-19.

Concerning this clone itself: The sample holds other DNA sequences that translate to the same CDR3. J is TRBJ2-3 and V is TRBV11-3, with 15 positions matching TRBD2. The CDR3 length is 16 residues. Germline V lookup: CDR1 SGHNT, CDR2 YENEEA. After removal of 3 bases from V and 3 bases from J, the junction contained 1 base not matched to a gene. The CDR3, as DNA: TGTGCCAGCAGCTTCGGGACTAGCGGGAGGACAGATACGCAGTATTTT. This encodes CASSFGTSGRTDTQYF.

The chain links TRBV5-1 to TRBJ2-5; 10 positions agree with TRBD2. J lost 2 bases, V lost 0 bases, and 4 bases had no gene match. CDR1 is SGHRS and CDR2 is YFSETQ in the germline V gene. This CDR3 contains 16 residues. The CDR3 loop is CASSLASSGSQETQYF. CDR3 DNA: TGCGCCAGCAGCTTGGCGTCTAGCGGGAGTCAAGAGACCCAGTACTTC.

This clone occurred once. The chain has TRBV11-1 and TRBJ1-1; 7 bases line up with TRBD1. Germline loops: CDR1 SGHAT, CDR2 FQDESV (reference sequence). The CDR3 consists of 15 residues. J gave up 1 base and V 3 bases, and 5 bases lay outside the gene matches. CDR3 in DNA: TGTGCCAGCAGCTTCACGGGACAGCCGAACACTGAAGCTTTCTTT. Encoded protein: CASSFTGQPNTEAFF. Looking up the rest from reference TRBV11-1 and TRBJ1-1 gives the full variable domain: EAEVAQSPRYKITEKSQAVAFWCDPISGHATLYWYRQILGQGPELLVQFQDESVVDDSQLPKDRFSAERLKGVDSTLKIQPAELGDSAMYLCASSFTGQPNTEAFFGQGTRLTVV.

The genes are TRBV4-1 and TRBJ1-1; TRBD1 agrees at 9 bases. This CDR3 has 15 residues. Germline V CDR1 and CDR2: MGHRA, YSYEKL. V lost 5 bases, J lost 0 bases, and 4 bases stayed unmatched. Written as DNA, the CDR3 is TGCGCCAGCAGCGCTGGACAGGGGTTGAACACTGAAGCTTTCTTT. Translated: CASSAGQGLNTEAFF.

The rearrangement joins TRBV2 to TRBJ2-7; a possible D gene is TRBD2 (6 bases). Germline V gene data show CDR1 as SNHLY and CDR2 as FYNNEI. The CDR3 spans 15 residues. Trimming removed 3 bases at V and 0 bases at J, with 12 bases between. The CDR3 sequence is CASSEGLLSSYEQYV. The DNA for the CDR3 is TGTGCCAGCAGTGAGGGACTTTTGAGCTCCTACGAGCAGTACGTC.

CDR3 nucleotide sequence: TGCAGTGCTAGTGAACTAGCGGGATATTCCTACAATGAGCAGTTCTTC. Its protein is CSASELAGYSYNEQFF. The chain links TRBV20-1 to TRBJ2-1, with 10 bases lining up with TRBD2. J gave up 1 base and V 3 bases, and 6 bases lay outside the gene matches. CDR1 and CDR2 from the germline V gene are DFQATT and SNEGSKA (reference sequence). The length of the CDR3 is 16 residues.

The chain combines TRBV6-5 with TRBJ2-2; weak D call: TRBD1 (6 bases). The germline V gene has CDR1 MNHEY and CDR2 SVGAGI. CDR3 length: 13 amino acids. Trimming cost V 11 bases and J 0 bases, with 10 bases left between them. CDR3 loop: CAGQTTNTGELFF. The CDR3 DNA reads TGTGCCGGACAGACTACGAACACCGGGGAGCTGTTTTTT.

The chain links TRBV13 to TRBJ2-7, with D possibly TRBD2 on 6 matching bases. Trimming removed 5 bases at V and 0 bases at J, with 11 bases between. CDR3 length: 14 residues. The germline gives CDR1 PRHDT, CDR2 FYEKMQ (reference sequence). The CDR3 DNA follows: TGTGCCAGCAGCCCGCGGGACGGCTCCTACGAGCAGTACTTC. Translated, it gives CASSPRDGSYEQYF.

V and J are TRBV19 and TRBJ1-1; D unresolved. The CDR3 spans 13 residues. Germline CDR1 LNHDA, CDR2 SQIVND (reference sequence). Trimming removed 6 bases from V and 3 bases from J, with 11 bases in between. CDR3 protein: CASRSSRDTEAFF. The DNA of the CDR3 is TGTGCCAGTAGGTCGTCGAGGGACACTGAAGCTTTCTTT.

As for this clone: An end of the junction does not agree with germline; a read error may underlie this. The genes are TRBV27 and TRBJ1-1; a weak D match, TRBD1 (5 bases). Germline loops: CDR1 MNHEY, CDR2 SMNVEV (reference sequence). The CDR3 length is 14 residues. Here the CDR3 DNA reads TGTGCCAGCAGTAGGGGAGGGTGGAACTCTGAAGCTTTCTTT. Encoded protein: CASSRGGWNSEAFF.

The chain is built from TRBV4-1 and TRBJ2-3; 8 bases match TRBD2. CDR3 length equals 15 residues. With V trimmed by 0 bases and J by 7 bases, 6 bases remained unmatched. Per germline, CDR1 MGHRA and CDR2 YSYEKL. The CDR3 loop reads CASSQESGGGYTQYF. The CDR3 DNA reads TGCGCCAGCAGCCAAGAATCCGGGGGGGGTTATACGCAGTATTTT.

The V call is TRBV4-3, the J call TRBJ2-3; the match to TRBD2 covers 13 bases. The trim removed 4 bases at V and 4 bases at J, leaving 17 bases unmatched. The germline V gene has CDR1 LGHNA and CDR2 YSLEER. This CDR3 has 20 amino acids. The CDR3 loop reads CASSLYNLPRLAGGSDTQYF. The DNA of the CDR3 is TGCGCCAGCAGCCTCTATAACCTACCCAGACTAGCGGGGGGCTCAGATACGCAGTATTTT.

The chain uses TRBV9 and TRBJ1-4; no clear D gene. Trimming took off 4 bases at V and 8 bases at J, with 15 bases between the two ends. The CDR3 length is 14 residues. Germline assignment: CDR1 SGDLS and CDR2 YYNGEE. The CDR3 DNA is TGTGCCAGCAGCAGGGAGGGCCAGAAGGAAAAACTGTTTTTT. This translates into CASSREGQKEKLFF.